The 28 T cell receptor beta chains below all came from one sample that was sequenced in a study of tumor-infiltrating lymphocytes in glioblastoma multiforme. Three nested ARM-PCR rounds with V-beta and C-beta primers built TCRB libraries. TCRdb reprocessed the multiplex PCR reads with MiXCR, giving one entry per CDR3 protein. Of 15,000 to 25,000 distinct CDR3 sequences detected, just under 70% appear once; the ten largest clones hold around 18%. Sequencing input: peripheral blood. The receptors here all came from a male donor with glioblastoma.

Comment on this clonotype: This may come from a read error, since a much larger clone is one base off. The chain joins TRBV28 to TRBJ2-7; the D gene is possibly TRBD1 (6 bases). The CDR3 is 15 residues long. The V end lost 5 bases, the J end lost 2 bases, and 16 bases lay between the germline ends. From germline, CDR1 is MDHEN and CDR2 SYDVKM. CDR3 loop: CASSGGAVSTYEQYF. For the CDR3, the DNA is TGTGCCAGCAGTGGGGGCGCGGTTAGCACCTACGAGCAGTACTTC.

The chain recombines TRBV6-6 with TRBJ2-7; unclear D gene. The J call is doubtful: the DNA matches TRBJ2-1 better. The CDR3 is 12 amino acids. CDR1 is MNHNY and CDR2 is SVGAGI in the germline V gene (reference sequence). The CDR3 reads CASSYTYYEQFF. CDR3 DNA sequence: TGTGCCAGCAGTTACACTTACTACGAGCAGTTCTTC.

As regards this clonotype: The junction differs from germline at one of its ends, possibly a read error. In DNA, the CDR3 is TGCAGCGTTGTGGGAGGGCCCTACGAGCTGTACTTC. Translating it yields CSVVGGPYELYF. The chain recombines TRBV29-1 with TRBJ2-7, with TRBD2 matching over 7 bases. Germline V gives CDR1 SQVTM, CDR2 ANQGSEA. The CDR3 totals 12 residues.

In this sample, this clonotype turned up a few times. The V and J genes are TRBV4-2 and TRBJ2-3; 8 positions agree with TRBD2. Germline V lookup: CDR1 LGHNA, CDR2 YNFKEQ. J gave up 2 bases and V 1 base, and 2 bases lay outside the gene matches. CDR3 length: 15 residues. CDR3 sequence (DNA): TGTGCCAGCAGCCAAGGGACTAGCAACACAGATACGCAGTATTTT. Protein product: CASSQGTSNTDTQYF.

Many counts were recorded for this clonotype. The chain recombines TRBV11-3 with TRBJ2-1, with D possibly TRBD1 on 5 matching bases. The CDR3 is 13 residues long. V lost 2 bases and J 4 bases, leaving 6 bases between the germline ends. CDR1 SGHNT and CDR2 YENEEA come from the germline V gene. The CDR3 DNA reads TGTGCCAGCAGCTTAAGGACATACAATGAGCAGTTCTTC. The encoded protein is CASSLRTYNEQFF.

This clonotype was picked up a small number of times. V is TRBV20-1 and J is TRBJ2-1; TRBD2 matches at 11 bases. V gave up 3 bases and J gave up 2 bases; unmatched junction bases: 9. Germline V lookup: CDR1 DFQATT, CDR2 SNEGSKA (reference sequence). The CDR3 is 17 residues long. The CDR3 nucleotides are TGCAGTGCTAGGGAGTCGGCTAGCGGGGGGACCTACAATGAGCAGTTCTTC. Residues: CSARESASGGTYNEQFF.

This clonotype was seen repeatedly, ten times or more. V is TRBV6-6 and J is TRBJ1-2; D might be TRBD1 (6 bases). CDR1 is MNHNY and CDR2 is SVGAGI in the germline V gene (reference sequence). Deletions cut 2 bases from V and 6 bases from J, with 16 bases between. The CDR3 totals 15 residues. The CDR3 loop reads CASSYAYRATHGYTF. CDR3 bases: TGTGCCAGCAGTTACGCGTACAGGGCTACCCATGGCTACACCTTC.

The gene calls are TRBV29-1 and TRBJ2-3; either TRBD1 or TRBD2 may supply D (5 bases each). The CDR3 loop spans 13 amino acids. V lost 5 bases, J lost 3 bases, and 12 bases lay in between. Germline assignment: CDR1 SQVTM and CDR2 ANQGSEA. CDR3 sequence reads: CSVPRDQTDTQYF. The CDR3 DNA reads as TGCAGCGTTCCAAGGGACCAGACAGATACGCAGTATTTT.

CDR3 DNA sequence: TGCGCCACGGGGGTTTGGACAGGGAGCTTTTTCAATGAGCAGTTCTTC. Residues: CATGVWTGSFFNEQFF. The chain employs TRBV23-1 and TRBJ2-1, with 8 bases identical to TRBD1. TRBV23-1 is an ORF; its function is uncertain. There are 16 residues in the CDR3. V shed 10 bases and J 6 bases; nucleotides not matched to a gene: 17.

This clonotype has at least ten counts. This chain connects TRBV6-2 or TRBV6-3 to TRBJ2-7, with 7 nucleotides matching TRBD1. J gave up 0 bases and V 2 bases, and 4 bases lay outside the gene matches. The V gene's germline CDR1 is MNHEY and CDR2 SVGEGT. The CDR3 is 15 residues long. CDR3 sequence (DNA): TGTGCCAGCAGTTACCGGGACAGTAGCTCCTACGAGCAGTACTTC. Protein: CASSYRDSSSYEQYF.

Points on this clonotype: Because it lacks the conserved phenylalanine or tryptophan at the end, this CDR3 is likely a read error. The V and J genes are TRBV6-1 and TRBJ1-2; D is unclear. The V gene's germline CDR1 is MNHNS and CDR2 SASEGT. The CDR3 has 13 residues. Between the trimmed V and J ends, which lost 4 bases and 2 bases, there was a span of 8 bases. The CDR3 sequence: CASSVDINYGYTY. Written as DNA, the CDR3 is TGTGCCAGCAGTGTTGACATCAACTATGGCTACACCTAC.

This chain connects TRBV20-1 to TRBJ1-3, with D unclear. The V end lost 2 bases, the J end lost 0 bases, and 11 bases lay between the germline ends. The CDR3 runs 15 residues. Germline CDR1 is DFQATT and CDR2 is SNEGSKA (reference sequence). CDR3 bases: TGCAGTGCTAGACCCAGATTTAACTCTGGAAACACCATATATTTT. Translating gives CSARPRFNSGNTIYF.

The rearrangement joins TRBV11-3 to TRBJ2-2; TRBD1 might be the D (6 bases). Per the germline V gene, CDR1 is SGHNT and CDR2 is YENEEA. With 1 base removed from V and 4 bases from J, the gap between germline ends came to 10 bases. The CDR3 is 15 amino acids. The chain's CDR3 is CASSLVGRGTGELFF. CDR3 nucleotide sequence: TGTGCCAGCAGCTTAGTTGGCAGGGGCACCGGGGAGCTGTTTTTT. Full variable domain (outside the CDR3, taken from reference TRBV11-3 and TRBJ2-2): EAGVVQSPRYKIIEKKQPVAFWCNPISGHNTLYWYLQNLGQGPELLIRYENEEAVDDSQLPKDRFSAERLKGVDSTLKIQPAELGDSAVYLCASSLVGRGTGELFFGEGSRLTVL.

Worth noting for this clonotype: A much larger clone lies a single base off, so this may be a read error. This rearrangement joins TRBV7-9 to TRBJ2-7, with D unclear. Trimming pared 1 base from V and 5 bases from J, leaving 12 bases between. CDR3 length: 14 amino acids. Germline loops: CDR1 SEHNR, CDR2 FQNEAQ (reference sequence). The CDR3 loop is CASSLVSRIDEQYF. Here the CDR3 DNA reads TGTGCCAGCAGCTTAGTATCCAGGATCGACGAGCAGTACTTC.

This sequence joins TRBV20-1 and TRBJ1-5; 8 bases agree with TRBD1. V lost 0 bases to trimming and J lost 3 bases; unmatched junction nucleotides: 7. Germline lookup yields CDR1 DFQATT and CDR2 SNEGSKA (reference sequence). The CDR3 consists of 16 residues. In DNA, the CDR3 is TGCAGTGCTAGAGATATGGACAGGGTTCTCAATCAGCCCCAGCATTTT. Translated: CSARDMDRVLNQPQHF.

Remarks on this clonotype: A read error is likely, as this CDR3 ends without the conserved phenylalanine or tryptophan. This chain uses TRBV12-3 or TRBV12-4 with TRBJ2-1; 7 positions agree with TRBD2. This CDR3 has 13 amino acids. CDR3 in DNA: TGCGCCAGCGCTAGCGGAATCTACAATGAGCAGTTCCTC. Encoded protein: CASASGIYNEQFL.

A single count supports this clonotype. The chain joins TRBV4-2 to TRBJ2-5; no reliable D call. Germline values: CDR1 LGHNA, CDR2 YNFKEQ. CDR3 length: 18 residues. Trimming stripped 0 bases from V and 1 base from J, with 18 bases between. The CDR3: CASSQDLTGWVAQETQYF. The CDR3 DNA reads as TGTGCCAGCAGCCAAGATCTAACCGGTTGGGTGGCCCAAGAGACCCAGTACTTC.

The genes are TRBV10-1 and TRBJ1-1; tentative D call: TRBD1 (5 bases). Germline V gene data show CDR1 as WNHNN and CDR2 as SYGVQD (reference sequence). V shed 5 bases and J shed 4 bases, with 11 bases lying between them. The CDR3 length is 13 residues. Here the CDR3 DNA reads TGCGCCAGCAGTTCAGGAAGGGGCACTGAAGCTTTCTTT. This sequence encodes CASSSGRGTEAFF.

Remarks on this clonotype: One end of the junction is discordant with germline, which a read error may explain. The chain employs TRBV4-1 and TRBJ1-5; a weak D match, TRBD1 (6 bases). This CDR3 is built from 15 residues. Germline-derived CDR1 and CDR2 are MGHRA and YSYEKL. The DNA of the CDR3 is TGCGCCAGCAGCCAATTGGCAGGCGTCGGACAGCCCCAACAATTT. It yields the protein CASSQLAGVGQPQQF.

On this clonotype itself: Mismatch with germline at one junction end may stem from a read error. The chain carries TRBV5-1 and TRBJ2-7; weak D call: TRBD1 (7 bases). CDR1 is SGHRS and CDR2 is YFSETQ in the germline V gene. The CDR3 consists of 16 residues. The CDR3 sequence: CAGSLWVGGGLGEQYF. CDR3 DNA sequence: TGCGCCGGCAGCTTGTGGGTCGGAGGGGGCTTGGGCGAGCAGTACTTC.

Notes on this clonotype: This could be a read error, since a much larger clone is one nucleotide away. V gene TRBV28 combines with J gene TRBJ2-1, with TRBD2 as a possible D gene (6 bases). CDR1 and CDR2 (germline): MDHEN, SYDVKM. The CDR3 extends over 12 amino acids. CDR3 DNA: TGTGCCAGCAGTTTAAGGCGGGATGAGCGGTTCTTC. Amino acid sequence: CASSLRRDERFF.

The genes are TRBV7-9 and TRBJ2-7; D gene uncertain. CDR3 length: 14 amino acids. Germline CDR1 SEHNR, CDR2 FQNEAQ (reference sequence). V lost 5 bases and J lost 6, with 17 bases in between. As DNA, the CDR3 is TGTGCCAGCAGCGGTGGGCCACTGAGAGGCGAGCAGTACTTC. Protein product: CASSGGPLRGEQYF.

As for this clonotype: It may be a read error: a sequence one base away is much more abundant. This chain joins TRBV14 and TRBJ1-2; D call uncertain. CDR3 size: 17 residues. Germline values: CDR1 SGHDN, CDR2 FVKESK. The CDR3 here is CASNQAPGMGSNYGYTF. DNA of the CDR3: TGTGCCAGCAACCAAGCCCCGGGGATGGGCTCTAACTATGGCTACACCTTC. Looking up the rest from reference TRBV14 and TRBJ1-2 gives the full variable domain: EAGVTQFPSHSVIEKGQTVTLRCDPISGHDNLYWYRRVMGKEIKFLLHFVKESKQDESGMPNNRFLAERTGGTYSTLKVQPAELEDSGVYFCASNQAPGMGSNYGYTFGSGTRLTVV.

This clonotype has at least ten counts. The rearrangement joins TRBV14 to TRBJ2-1, with unresolved D. This CDR3 has 15 amino acids. Germline CDR1 SGHDN, CDR2 FVKESK. Trimming shortened V by 0 bases and J by 4 bases, and 10 bases separated the two germline ends. The CDR3 region is CASSQDGYTYNEQFF. The CDR3 region has the DNA TGTGCCAGCAGCCAAGACGGGTACACTTACAATGAGCAGTTCTTC.

Note on this clonotype: A much larger clone lies a single base off, so this may be a read error. V gene TRBV7-9 combines with J gene TRBJ2-7, with D hard to call. With 0 bases removed from V and 1 base from J, the gap between germline ends came to 10 bases. The CDR3 extends over 15 amino acids. CDR1 and CDR2 from the germline V gene are SEHNR and FQNEAQ (reference sequence). Here the CDR3 reads CASSLAAGQSYEQYF. CDR3 in DNA: TGTGCCAGCAGCTTAGCGGCCGGGCAATCCTACGAGCAGTACTTC.

The V and J genes are TRBV20-1 and TRBJ1-2; a possible D gene is TRBD1 (5 bases). Germline lookup yields CDR1 DFQATT and CDR2 SNEGSKA (reference sequence). The CDR3 consists of 12 residues. Trimming pared 6 bases from V and 8 bases from J, leaving 16 bases between. The CDR3 region is CSAAEDNIGYTF. The CDR3 nucleotides read TGCAGTGCGGCGGAGGACAATATAGGCTACACCTTC.

This clonotype appeared once. The chain uses TRBV20-1 and TRBJ2-4; TRBD2 matches 14 bases. This CDR3 is built from 17 residues. V shed 5 bases and J 2 bases; nucleotides not matched to a gene: 8. Germline V gene data show CDR1 as DFQATT and CDR2 as SNEGSKA (reference sequence). CDR3 residues: CSAHGTSGGRSKNIQYF. The CDR3 DNA reads as TGCAGTGCTCACGGGACTAGCGGGGGTCGATCCAAAAACATTCAGTACTTC.

Worth noting for this clonotype: A read error may account for a junction end that differs from germline. The chain combines TRBV6-2 or TRBV6-3 with TRBJ2-6; D possibly corresponds to TRBD1 (5 bases). The CDR3 sequence is 15 residues long. From germline, CDR1 is MNHEY and CDR2 SVGEGT. The CDR3 here is CASSSTASRANVLTF. CDR3 nucleotide sequence: TGTGCCAGCAGTTCGACAGCCTCTAGGGCCAACGTCCTGACTTTC.